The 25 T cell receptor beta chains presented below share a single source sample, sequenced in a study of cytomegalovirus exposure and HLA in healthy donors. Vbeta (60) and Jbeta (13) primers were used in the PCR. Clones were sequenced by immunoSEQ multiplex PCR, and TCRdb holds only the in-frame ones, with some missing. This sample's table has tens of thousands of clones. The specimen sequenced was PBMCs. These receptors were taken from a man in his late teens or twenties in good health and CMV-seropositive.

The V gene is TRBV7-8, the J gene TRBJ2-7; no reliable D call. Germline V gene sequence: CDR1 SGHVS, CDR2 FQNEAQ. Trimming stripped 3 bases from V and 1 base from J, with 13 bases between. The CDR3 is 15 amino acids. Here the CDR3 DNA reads TGTGCCAGCAGCTTCGAGAATAACCCATCCTACGAGCAGTACTTC. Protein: CASSFENNPSYEQYF.

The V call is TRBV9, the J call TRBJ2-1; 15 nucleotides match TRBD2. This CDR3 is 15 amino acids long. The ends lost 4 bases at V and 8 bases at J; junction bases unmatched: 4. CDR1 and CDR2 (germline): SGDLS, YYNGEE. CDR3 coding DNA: TGTGCCAGCAGCCCCCGGACTAGCGGGAGGGATGAGCAGTTCTTC. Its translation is CASSPRTSGRDEQFF. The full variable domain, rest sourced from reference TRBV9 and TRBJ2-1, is DSGVTQTPKHLITATGQRVTLRCSPRSGDLSVYWYQQSLDQGLQFLIQYYNGEERAKGNILERFSAQQFPDLHSELNLSSLELGDSALYFCASSPRTSGRDEQFFGPGTRLTVL.

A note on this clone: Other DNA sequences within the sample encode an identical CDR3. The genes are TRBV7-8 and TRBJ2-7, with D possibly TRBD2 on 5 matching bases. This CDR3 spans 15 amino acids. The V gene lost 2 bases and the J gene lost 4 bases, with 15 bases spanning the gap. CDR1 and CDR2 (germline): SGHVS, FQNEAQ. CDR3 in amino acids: CASSLNGLADYEQYF. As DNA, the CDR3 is TGTGCCAGCAGCTTAAACGGGCTAGCAGATTACGAGCAGTACTTC.

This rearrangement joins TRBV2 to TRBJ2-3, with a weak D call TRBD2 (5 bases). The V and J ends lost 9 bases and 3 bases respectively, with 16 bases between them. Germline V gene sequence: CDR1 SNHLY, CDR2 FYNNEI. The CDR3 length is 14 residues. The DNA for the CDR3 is TGTGCCAGTCCCCCGGGGAGAGGGACAGATACGCAGTATTTT. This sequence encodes CASPPGRGTDTQYF.

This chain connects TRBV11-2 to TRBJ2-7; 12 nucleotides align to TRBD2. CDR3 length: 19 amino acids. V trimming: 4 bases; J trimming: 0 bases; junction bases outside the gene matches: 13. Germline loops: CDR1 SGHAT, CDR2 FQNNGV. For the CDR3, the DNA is TGTGCCAGCAGCTCATCTCCGGGACTAGCGGGTCCCACCTCCTACGAGCAGTACTTC. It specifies CASSSSPGLAGPTSYEQYF.

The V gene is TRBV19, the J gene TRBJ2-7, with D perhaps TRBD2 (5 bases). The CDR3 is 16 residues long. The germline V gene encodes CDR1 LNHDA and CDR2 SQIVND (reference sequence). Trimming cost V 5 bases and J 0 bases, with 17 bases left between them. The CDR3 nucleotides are TGTGCCAGTAGTTCCAACGGGGTTCGGAGCTCCTACGAGCAGTACTTC. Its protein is CASSSNGVRSSYEQYF.

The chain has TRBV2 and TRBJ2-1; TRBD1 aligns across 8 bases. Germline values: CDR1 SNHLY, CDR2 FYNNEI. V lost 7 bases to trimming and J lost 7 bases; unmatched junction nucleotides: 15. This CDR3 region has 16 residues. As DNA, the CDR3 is TGTGCCAGCACTCTTACTGGGACCAGGGGGCGGAATGAGCAGTTCTTC. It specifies CASTLTGTRGRNEQFF.

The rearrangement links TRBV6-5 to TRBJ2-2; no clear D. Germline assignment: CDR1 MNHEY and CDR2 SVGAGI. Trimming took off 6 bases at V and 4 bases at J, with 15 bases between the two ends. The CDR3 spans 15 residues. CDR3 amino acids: CASSSPWQATGELFF. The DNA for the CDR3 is TGTGCCAGCAGCTCCCCTTGGCAGGCCACCGGGGAGCTGTTTTTT.

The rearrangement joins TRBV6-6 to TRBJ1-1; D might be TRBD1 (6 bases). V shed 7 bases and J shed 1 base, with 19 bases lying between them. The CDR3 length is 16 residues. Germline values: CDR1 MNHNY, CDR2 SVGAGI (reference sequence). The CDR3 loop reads CASTQGRVGANTEAFF. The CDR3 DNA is TGTGCCAGCACCCAAGGGAGGGTGGGGGCGAACACTGAAGCTTTCTTT.

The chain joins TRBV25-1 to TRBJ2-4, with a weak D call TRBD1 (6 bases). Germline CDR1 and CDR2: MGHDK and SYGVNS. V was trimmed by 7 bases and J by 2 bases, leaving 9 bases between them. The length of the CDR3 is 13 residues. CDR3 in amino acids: CASTDSPKNIQYF. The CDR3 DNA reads TGTGCCAGCACGGACAGTCCCAAAAACATTCAGTACTTC.

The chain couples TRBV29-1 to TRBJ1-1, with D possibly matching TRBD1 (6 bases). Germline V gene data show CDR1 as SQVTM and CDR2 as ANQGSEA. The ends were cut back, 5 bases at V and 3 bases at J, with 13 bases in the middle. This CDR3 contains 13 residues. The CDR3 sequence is CSVTPDSYTEAFF. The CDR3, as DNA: TGCAGCGTTACCCCGGACAGTTACACTGAAGCTTTCTTT. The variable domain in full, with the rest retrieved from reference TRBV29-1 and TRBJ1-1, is SAVISQKPSRDICQRGTSLTIQCQVDSQVTMMFWYRQQPGQSLTLIATANQGSEATYESGFVIDKFPISRPNLTFSTLTVSNMSPEDSSIYLCSVTPDSYTEAFFGQGTRLTVV.

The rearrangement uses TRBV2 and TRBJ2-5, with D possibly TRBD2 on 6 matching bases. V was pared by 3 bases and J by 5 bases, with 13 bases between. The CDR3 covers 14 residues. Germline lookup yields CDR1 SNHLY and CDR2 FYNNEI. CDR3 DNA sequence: TGTGCCAGCAGTGAGACTAGGACTGGGGAGACCCAGTACTTC. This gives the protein CASSETRTGETQYF.

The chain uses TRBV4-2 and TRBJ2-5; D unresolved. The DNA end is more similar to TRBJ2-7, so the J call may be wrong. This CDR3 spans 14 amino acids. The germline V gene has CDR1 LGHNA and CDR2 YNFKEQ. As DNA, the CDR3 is TGTGCCAGCAGCCAAGAGCTGGGCCTCTACGAGCAGTACTTC. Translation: CASSQELGLYEQYF.

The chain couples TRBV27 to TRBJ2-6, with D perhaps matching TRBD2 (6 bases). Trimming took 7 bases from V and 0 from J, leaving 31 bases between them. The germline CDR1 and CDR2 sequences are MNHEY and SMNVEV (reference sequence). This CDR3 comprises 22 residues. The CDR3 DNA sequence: TGTGCCAGCACCCGTCGGCTACCCAACCTACAGCGGGCCCACTCTGGGGCCAACGTCCTGACTTTC. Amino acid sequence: CASTRRLPNLQRAHSGANVLTF.

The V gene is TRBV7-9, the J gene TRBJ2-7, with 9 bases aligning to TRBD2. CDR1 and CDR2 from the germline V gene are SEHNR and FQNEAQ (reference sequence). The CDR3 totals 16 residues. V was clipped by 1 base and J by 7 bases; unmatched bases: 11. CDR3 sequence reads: CASSLGRLAGRGEQYF. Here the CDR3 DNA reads TGTGCCAGCAGCTTAGGACGGCTAGCGGGGCGTGGGGAGCAGTACTTC. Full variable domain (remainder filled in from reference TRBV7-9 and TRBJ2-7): DTGVSQNPRHKITKRGQNVTFRCDPISEHNRLYWYRQTLGQGPEFLTYFQNEAQLEKSRLLSDRFSAERPKGSFSTLEIQRTEQGDSAMYLCASSLGRLAGRGEQYFGPGTRLTVT.

CDR3 region: CASSGGSTYNEQFF. In DNA, the CDR3 is TGCGCCAGTAGTGGAGGGTCGACCTACAATGAGCAGTTCTTC. The rearrangement links TRBV5-1 to TRBJ2-1, with D possibly being TRBD2 (6 bases). With 8 bases removed from V and 2 bases from J, the gap between germline ends came to 14 bases. This CDR3 comprises 14 residues. Germline V gene lookup returns CDR1 SGHRS and CDR2 YFSETQ.

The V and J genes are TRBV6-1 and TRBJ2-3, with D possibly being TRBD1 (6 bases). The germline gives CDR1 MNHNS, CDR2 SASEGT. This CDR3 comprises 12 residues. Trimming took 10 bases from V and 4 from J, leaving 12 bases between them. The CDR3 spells CATNRVADTQYF. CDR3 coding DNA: TGTGCCACGAACAGGGTTGCAGATACGCAGTATTTT.

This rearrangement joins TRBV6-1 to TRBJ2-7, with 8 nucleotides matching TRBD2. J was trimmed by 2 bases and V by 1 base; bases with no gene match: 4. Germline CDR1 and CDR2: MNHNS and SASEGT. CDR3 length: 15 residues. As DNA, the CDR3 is TGTGCCAGCAGTGAAGGGACTAGCCGTACCTACGAGCAGTACTTC. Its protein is CASSEGTSRTYEQYF.

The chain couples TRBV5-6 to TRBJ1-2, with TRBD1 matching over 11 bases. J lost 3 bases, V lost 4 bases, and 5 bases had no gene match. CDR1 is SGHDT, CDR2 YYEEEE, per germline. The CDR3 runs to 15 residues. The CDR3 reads CASSIGQGAYYGYTF. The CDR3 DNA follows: TGTGCCAGCAGCATCGGACAGGGGGCCTACTATGGCTACACCTTC.

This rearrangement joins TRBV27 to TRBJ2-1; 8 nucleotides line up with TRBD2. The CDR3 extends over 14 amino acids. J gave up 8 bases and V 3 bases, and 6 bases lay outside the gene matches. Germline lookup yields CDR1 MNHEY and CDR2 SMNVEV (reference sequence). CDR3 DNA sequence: TGTGCCAGCAGTTTCGGCGGGAGGCGGGATGAGCAGTTCTTC. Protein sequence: CASSFGGRRDEQFF.

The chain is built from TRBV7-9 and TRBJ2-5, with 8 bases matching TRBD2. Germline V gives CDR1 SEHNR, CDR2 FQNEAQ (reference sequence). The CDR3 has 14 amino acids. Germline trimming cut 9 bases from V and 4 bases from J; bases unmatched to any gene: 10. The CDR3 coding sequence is TGTGCCAGTTACCCCAGCGGGAGTGGAGAGACCCAGTACTTC. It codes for CASYPSGSGETQYF.

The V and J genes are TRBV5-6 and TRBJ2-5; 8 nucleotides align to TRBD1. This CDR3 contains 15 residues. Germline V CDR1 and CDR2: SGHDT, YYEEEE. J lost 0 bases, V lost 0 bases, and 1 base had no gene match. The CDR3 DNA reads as TGTGCCAGCAGCTTGGCGGGACAGGACCAAGAGACCCAGTACTTC. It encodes CASSLAGQDQETQYF.

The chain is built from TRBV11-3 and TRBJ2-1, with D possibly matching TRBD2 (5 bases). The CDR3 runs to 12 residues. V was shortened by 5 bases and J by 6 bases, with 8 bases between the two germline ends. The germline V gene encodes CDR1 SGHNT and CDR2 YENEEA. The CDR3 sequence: CASSPGTNEQFF. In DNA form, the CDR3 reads TGTGCCAGCAGCCCGGGAACCAATGAGCAGTTCTTC.

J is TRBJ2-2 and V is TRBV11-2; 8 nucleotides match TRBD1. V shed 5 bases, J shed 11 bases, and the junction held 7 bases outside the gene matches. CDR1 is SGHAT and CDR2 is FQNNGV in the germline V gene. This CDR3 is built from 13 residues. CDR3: CASSPADREELFF. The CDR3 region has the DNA TGTGCCAGCAGCCCGGCGGACAGGGAAGAGCTGTTTTTT.

CDR3 sequence (DNA): TGTGCCTTGACAGGTTACATCCCTGAAGCTTTCTTT. Translating it yields CALTGYIPEAFF. This rearrangement joins TRBV30 to TRBJ1-1, with D possibly being TRBD1 (6 bases). CDR1 is GTSNPN and CDR2 is SVGIG in the germline V gene (reference sequence). V gave up 7 bases and J gave up 6 bases, with 15 bases separating them. This CDR3 is 12 amino acids long.